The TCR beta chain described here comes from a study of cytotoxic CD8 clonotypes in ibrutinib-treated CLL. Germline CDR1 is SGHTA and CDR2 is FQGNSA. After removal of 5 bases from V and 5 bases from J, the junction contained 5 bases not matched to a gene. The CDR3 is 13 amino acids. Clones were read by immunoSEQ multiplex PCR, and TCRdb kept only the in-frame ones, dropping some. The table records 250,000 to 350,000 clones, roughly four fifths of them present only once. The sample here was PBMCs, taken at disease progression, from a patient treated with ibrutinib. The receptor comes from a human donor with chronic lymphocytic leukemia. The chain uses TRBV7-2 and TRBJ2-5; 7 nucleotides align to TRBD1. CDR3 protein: CASSADRLETQYF. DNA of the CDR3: TGTGCCAGCAGCGCGGACAGGCTGGAGACCCAGTACTTC.